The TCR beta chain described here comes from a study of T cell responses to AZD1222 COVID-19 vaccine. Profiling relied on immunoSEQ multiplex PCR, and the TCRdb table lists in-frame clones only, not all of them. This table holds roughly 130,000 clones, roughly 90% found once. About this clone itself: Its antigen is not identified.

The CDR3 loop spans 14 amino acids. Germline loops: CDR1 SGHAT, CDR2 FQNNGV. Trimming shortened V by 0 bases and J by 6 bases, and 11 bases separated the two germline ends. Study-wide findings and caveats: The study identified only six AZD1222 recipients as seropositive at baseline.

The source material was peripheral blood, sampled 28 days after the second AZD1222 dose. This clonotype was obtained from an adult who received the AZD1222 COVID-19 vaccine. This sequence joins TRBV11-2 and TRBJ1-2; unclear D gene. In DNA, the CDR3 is TGTGCCAGCAGCTTAGATTTGGGAGTTCATGGCTACACCTTC. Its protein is CASSLDLGVHGYTF.